The next 13 T cell receptor beta chains were all read from a single sample in a study of identical twins. TCRdb reanalysed the 5' RACE reads using MiXCR and keeps one entry per CDR3 protein. The data contain 250,000 to 300,000 distinct CDR3 sequences, about 8% of them singletons. These data also featured in a second study, about yellow fever vaccine responses in identical twins.

Sequencing input: CD8+ T cells sorted from blood. These receptors came from a young woman in good health.

This clonotype turned up a few times. CDR3 coding DNA: TGCGCCAGCAGCCTGGGAGGGCCAGGGGGAAGTAACTATGGCTACACCTTC. Translating gives CASSLGGPGGSNYGYTF. This chain uses TRBV4-1 with TRBJ1-2, with TRBD1 identical over 7 bases. The V and J ends lost 4 bases and 1 base, in that order; junction bases with no gene match: 12. CDR3 length: 17 amino acids. Germline V gives CDR1 MGHRA, CDR2 YSYEKL.

This clonotype was seen a few times. The V call is TRBV6-5, the J call TRBJ2-1; 9 bases are a match to TRBD2. CDR3 length: 16 residues. V lost 4 bases to trimming and J lost 2 bases; unmatched junction nucleotides: 6. The germline gives CDR1 MNHEY, CDR2 SVGAGI. CDR3 sequence (DNA): TGTGCCAGCAGTTCCATGGCGGGAGGGCCCTACAATGAGCAGTTCTTC. Translation gives CASSSMAGGPYNEQFF.

This clonotype was picked up a small number of times. This chain uses TRBV18 with TRBJ2-1; TRBD2 aligns across 7 bases. The CDR3 loop spans 13 amino acids. Germline lookup yields CDR1 KGHSH and CDR2 LQKENI. V shed 3 bases and J 8 bases; nucleotides not matched to a gene: 4. The CDR3 loop reads CASSPRGGHEQFF. The DNA for the CDR3 is TGTGCCAGCTCACCTAGGGGAGGGCATGAGCAGTTCTTC. Full variable domain (outside the CDR3, taken from reference TRBV18 and TRBJ2-1): NAGVMQNPRHLVRRRGQEARLRCSPMKGHSHVYWYRQLPEEGLKFMVYLQKENIIDESGMPKERFSAEFPKEGPSILRIQQVVRGDSAAYFCASSPRGGHEQFFGPGTRLTVL.

This clonotype was picked up many times. This rearrangement joins TRBV2 to TRBJ2-7; maybe TRBD1 (6 bases). V lost 6 bases and J 2 bases, leaving 17 bases between the germline ends. CDR1 and CDR2 (germline): SNHLY, FYNNEI. The CDR3 loop spans 15 amino acids. The CDR3 loop is CASREQGGIPYEQYF. DNA for the CDR3: TGTGCCAGCAGAGAACAGGGCGGAATCCCCTACGAGCAGTACTTC.

The count of this clonotype is one. V and J are TRBV7-9 and TRBJ2-5; TRBD1 is a possible D gene (6 bases). V lost 6 bases, J lost 5 bases, and 10 bases lay in between. Germline V CDR1 and CDR2: SEHNR, FQNEAQ (reference sequence). The CDR3 is 12 residues long. As DNA, the CDR3 is TGTGCCAGCAGTGGACAGCGGGAGACCCAGTACTTC. Protein: CASSGQRETQYF.

The CDR3 DNA reads TGTGCCAGCAGTGCTCTAGGCCAAGAGACCCAGTACTTC. It codes for CASSALGQETQYF. The rearrangement links TRBV2 to TRBJ2-5; D is undetermined. The CDR3 runs to 13 residues. Germline-derived CDR1 and CDR2 are SNHLY and FYNNEI. The V end was cut by 4 bases, the J end by 1 base, with 7 bases between.

The chain joins TRBV7-9 to TRBJ1-2; 7 bases match TRBD1. The junction had 17 bases not matched to a gene; V was cut back by 5 bases and J by 8 bases. Germline V gives CDR1 SEHNR, CDR2 FQNEAQ (reference sequence). This CDR3 region has 16 residues. CDR3 protein: CASSHWDSRGEGGYTF. The CDR3 nucleotides read TGTGCCAGCAGCCATTGGGACAGCCGAGGAGAGGGCGGCTACACCTTC.

The chain joins TRBV2 to TRBJ2-5, with 8 bases identical to TRBD2. V shed 8 bases, J shed 13 bases, and the junction held 15 bases outside the gene matches. The CDR3 has 13 residues. Germline lookup yields CDR1 SNHLY and CDR2 FYNNEI. The chain's CDR3 is CASGDETSVTPYF. CDR3 nucleotide sequence: TGTGCCAGCGGGGACGAGACTAGCGTAACTCCGTACTTC.

The chain recombines TRBV27 with TRBJ1-5; TRBD1 is a possible D gene (5 bases). The germline V and J ends were trimmed by 2 bases and 0 bases, with 8 bases remaining between them. The CDR3 runs to 15 residues. The germline CDR1 and CDR2 sequences are MNHEY and SMNVEV (reference sequence). The CDR3 reads CASSLAGTSNQPQHF. CDR3 coding DNA: TGTGCCAGCAGTTTAGCGGGGACTAGCAATCAGCCCCAGCATTTT.

A few counts support this clonotype. The chain recombines TRBV2 with TRBJ2-1, with 7 bases fitting TRBD1. Germline values: CDR1 SNHLY, CDR2 FYNNEI. The CDR3 is 13 residues long. Germline trimming cut 6 bases from V and 3 bases from J; bases unmatched to any gene: 2. The CDR3 coding sequence is TGTGCCAGCAGAGGACAGGACTACAATGAGCAGTTCTTC. This gives the protein CASRGQDYNEQFF.

V gene TRBV6-2 or TRBV6-3 combines with J gene TRBJ1-1, with D uncertain. Germline CDR1 and CDR2: MNHEY and SVGEGT. The CDR3 loop spans 17 amino acids. Trimming left V 3 bases short and J 0 bases short, with 17 bases between. CDR3 protein: CASSYVGGELMNTEAFF. The CDR3 region has the DNA TGTGCCAGCAGTTATGTCGGTGGGGAACTTATGAACACTGAAGCTTTCTTT.

This clonotype was observed a handful of times. One junction end disagrees with the germline gene, perhaps due to a read error. V gene TRBV2 combines with J gene TRBJ1-1, with 7 bases that match TRBD1. The germline gives CDR1 SNHLY, CDR2 FYNNEI. The CDR3 totals 13 residues. The CDR3 sequence is CASRLRDSPIGVF. CDR3 DNA sequence: TGTGCCAGCAGACTCCGGGACAGCCCGATTGGGGTCTTT. Variable domain in full (rest from reference TRBV2 and TRBJ1-1): EPEVTQTPSHQVTQMGQEVILRCVPISNHLYFYWYRQILGQKVEFLVSFYNNEISEKSEIFDDQFSVERPDGSNFTLKIRSTKLEDSAMYFCASRLRDSPIGVFGQGTRLTVV.

This clonotype was seen only a few times. The V and J genes are TRBV4-3 and TRBJ2-6, with no clear D. Germline loops: CDR1 LGHNA, CDR2 YSLEER. Between the trimmed V and J ends, which lost 1 base and 8 bases, there was a span of 12 bases. CDR3 length: 15 amino acids. CDR3 nucleotides: TGCGCCAGCAGCCAAGCCCGAGTCCCGTCCAACGTCCTGACTTTC. Amino acid sequence: CASSQARVPSNVLTF.